The T cell receptor (beta chain) under discussion was sequenced for a study of cytomegalovirus exposure and HLA in healthy donors. The CDR3 totals 15 residues. CDR1 and CDR2 from the germline V gene are LNHDA and SQIVND (reference sequence). V lost 10 bases to trimming and J lost 5 bases; unmatched junction nucleotides: 13. In the PCR, 60 Vbeta and 13 Jbeta primers were used. Profiled with immunoSEQ multiplex PCR; TCRdb holds only in-frame clones, not every one. This table has about 150,000 clones, about 78% appearing once. The origin of this receptor is a woman aged 45 to 65 in good health and CMV-seropositive. The chain employs TRBV19 and TRBJ2-2, with 7 bases aligning to TRBD2. The specimen was PBMCs. The CDR3 DNA follows: TGTGCCACCGAAACCGGGGGGATAGGTACCGGGGAGCTGTTTTTT. Its translation: CATETGGIGTGELFF.